This T cell receptor (beta chain) originates from a study of blood T cell repertoires in COVID-19. The wider study: The study drew acute and convalescent COVID-19 samples from the United States, Italy and Spain. T cells, B-cell-depleted T cells, or PBMCs supplied cDNA or gDNA.

Produced via immunoSEQ multiplex PCR; TCRdb's table is partial and in-frame only. This table holds a few hundred thousand clones, 80% to 90% found once. The CDR3 sequence is 15 residues long. CDR1 is MGHDK and CDR2 is SYGVNS in the germline V gene. Germline trimming cut 3 bases from V and 1 base from J; bases unmatched to any gene: 5. This chain links TRBV25-1 with TRBJ1-1; 7 bases map to TRBD1. The receptor was derived from a woman older than 75 with active or convalescent COVID-19. The source material was peripheral blood. CDR3 nucleotide sequence: TGTGCCAGCAGTGAGACAGGGTATGGGAACACTGAAGCTTTCTTT. It yields the protein CASSETGYGNTEAFF.